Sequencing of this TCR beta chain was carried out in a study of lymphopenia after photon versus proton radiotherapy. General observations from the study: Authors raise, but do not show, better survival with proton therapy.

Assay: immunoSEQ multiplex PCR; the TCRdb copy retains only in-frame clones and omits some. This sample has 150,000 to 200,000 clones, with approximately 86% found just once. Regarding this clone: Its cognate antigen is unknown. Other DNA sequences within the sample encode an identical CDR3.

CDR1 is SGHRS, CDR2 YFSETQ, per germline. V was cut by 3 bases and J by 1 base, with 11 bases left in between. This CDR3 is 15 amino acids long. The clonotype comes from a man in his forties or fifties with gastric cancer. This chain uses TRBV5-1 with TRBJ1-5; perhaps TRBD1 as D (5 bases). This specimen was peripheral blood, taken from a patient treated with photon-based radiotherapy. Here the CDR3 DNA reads TGCGCCAGCAGCTCAACGGGGGACAGCAATCAGCCCCAGCATTTT. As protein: CASSSTGDSNQPQHF.